This T cell receptor (beta chain) was identified during a study of T cell responses to AZD1222 COVID-19 vaccine. Whole-study findings and limits: Repertoires were obtained solely post-peak T cell response. Nearly half of the spike-specific TCRs reportedly recognize variant regions that carry no mutations. Regions 160-218 and 743-854 held dominance among vaccine-associated CD4 TCRs, which spanned spike.

The CDR3 is made up of 16 amino acids. Germline values: CDR1 SGHDT, CDR2 YYEEEE. With V trimmed by 7 bases and J by 4 bases, 11 bases remained unmatched. As for this clone: Antigen unknown.

Repertoires were generated with immunoSEQ multiplex PCR, while TCRdb's copy carries only in-frame clones and drops some. The repertoire holds about 15,000 clones, with about 87% as singletons. Sequences were derived from peripheral blood, sampled 28 days after the second AZD1222 dose. The J gene is TRBJ1-6, the V gene TRBV5-6; TRBD1 matches at 7 bases. This clonotype was obtained from an adult who received the AZD1222 COVID-19 vaccine. The CDR3 sequence: CASSQLSGQYNSPLHF. CDR3 coding DNA: TGTGCCAGCTCCCAACTCTCGGGACAGTATAATTCACCCCTCCACTTT. Full variable domain (missing parts from reference TRBV5-6 and TRBJ1-6): DAGVTQSPTHLIKTRGQQVTLRCSPKSGHDTVSWYQQALGQGPQFIFQYYEEEERQRGNFPDRFSGHQFPNYSSELNVNALLLGDSALYLCASSQLSGQYNSPLHFGNGTRLTVT.